This T cell receptor beta chain was recovered during a study of blood T cell repertoires in COVID-19. About the research overall: Some COVID-19 samples were acute and others convalescent; all came from the United States, Italy and Spain. PBMCs, B-cell-depleted T cells, or T cells were the source of the cDNA or gDNA that made up the material.

Per the original methods: Amplification of reference gene primers provided the estimated nucleated cell counts. Sequencing was performed with immunoSEQ multiplex PCR; in TCRdb, only in-frame clones are kept and a portion is missing. V and J calls and clone size follow that table, whereas D and trimming were derived from the DNA. The sample holds 170,000 or so clones, approximately 86% seen once. During active infection, Seattle patients enrolled and were then monitored through disease. Sample: peripheral blood. This TCR derives from a man in his sixties with COVID-19, enrolled during active disease.

The CDR3 here is CASSFTGFNQPQHF. The DNA of the CDR3 is TGTGCCAGCAGTTTCACAGGTTTCAATCAGCCCCAGCATTTT. The chain joins TRBV6-6 to TRBJ1-5, with D perhaps TRBD1 (5 bases). From germline, CDR1 is MNHNY and CDR2 SVGAGI (reference sequence). The CDR3 loop spans 14 amino acids. Trimming took 4 bases from V and 3 from J, leaving 10 bases between them.